Shown below are 3 T cell receptor beta chains from a single sample sequenced in a study of cytomegalovirus exposure and HLA in healthy donors. TCRdb keeps only in-frame clones here, not all; method: immunoSEQ multiplex PCR. The sample carries tens of thousands of clones, around 94% recorded once. Sequencing was carried out using PBMCs. The receptors derive from a woman aged 18 to 35 in good health and CMV-seronegative.

The chain has TRBV2 and TRBJ2-7; 10 bases are a match to TRBD2. The V and J ends lost 4 bases and 11 bases, in that order; junction bases with no gene match: 8. CDR1 and CDR2 (germline): SNHLY, FYNNEI. The CDR3 is 13 amino acids. The CDR3 region is CASSGASGGREYF. DNA of the CDR3: TGTGCCAGCAGTGGAGCTAGCGGGGGCAGGGAGTACTTC.

CDR3 region: CASMESSYNSPLHF. CDR3 coding DNA: TGTGCCAGTATGGAGAGCTCCTATAATTCACCCCTCCACTTT. This sequence joins TRBV19 and TRBJ1-6, with D uncertain. The CDR3 is 14 amino acids. V was cut by 7 bases and J by 0 bases, with 7 bases left in between. CDR1 and CDR2 (germline): LNHDA, SQIVND (reference sequence).

This chain joins TRBV11-2 and TRBJ1-3; 11 bases align to TRBD1. V gave up 6 bases and J gave up 3 bases; unmatched junction bases: 13. The CDR3 has 18 amino acids. Germline V gives CDR1 SGHAT, CDR2 FQNNGV. The CDR3 reads CASSLRPMDRGLGNTIYF. The CDR3, as DNA: TGTGCCAGCAGTTTACGGCCGATGGACAGGGGGCTTGGAAACACCATATATTTT. Looking up the rest from reference TRBV11-2 and TRBJ1-3 gives the full variable domain: EAGVAQSPRYKIIEKRQSVAFWCNPISGHATLYWYQQILGQGPKLLIQFQNNGVVDDSQLPKDRFSAERLKGVDSTLKIQPAKLEDSAVYLCASSLRPMDRGLGNTIYFGEGSWLTVV.